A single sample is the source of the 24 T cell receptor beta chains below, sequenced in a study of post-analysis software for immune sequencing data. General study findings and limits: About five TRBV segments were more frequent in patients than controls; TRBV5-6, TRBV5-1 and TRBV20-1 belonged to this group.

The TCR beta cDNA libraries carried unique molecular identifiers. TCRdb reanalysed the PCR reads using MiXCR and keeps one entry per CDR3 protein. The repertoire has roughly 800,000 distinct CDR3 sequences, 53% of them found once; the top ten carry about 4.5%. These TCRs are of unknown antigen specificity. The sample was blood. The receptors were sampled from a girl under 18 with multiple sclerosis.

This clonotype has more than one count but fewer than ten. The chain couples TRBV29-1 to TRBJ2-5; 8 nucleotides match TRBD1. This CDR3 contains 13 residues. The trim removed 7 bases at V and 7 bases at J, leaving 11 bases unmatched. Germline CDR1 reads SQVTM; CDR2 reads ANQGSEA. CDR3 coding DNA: TGCAGCGCTGTGACAGGGGCTATAGGGACCCAGTACTTC. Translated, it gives CSAVTGAIGTQYF.

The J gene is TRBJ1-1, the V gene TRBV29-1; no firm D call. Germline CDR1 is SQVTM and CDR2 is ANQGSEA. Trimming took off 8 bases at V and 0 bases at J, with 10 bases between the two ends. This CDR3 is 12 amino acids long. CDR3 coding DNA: TGCAGCCCTTGGCAGGTGAACACTGAAGCTTTCTTT. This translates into CSPWQVNTEAFF. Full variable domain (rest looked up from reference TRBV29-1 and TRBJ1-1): SAVISQKPSRDICQRGTSLTIQCQVDSQVTMMFWYRQQPGQSLTLIATANQGSEATYESGFVIDKFPISRPNLTFSTLTVSNMSPEDSSIYLCSPWQVNTEAFFGQGTRLTVV.

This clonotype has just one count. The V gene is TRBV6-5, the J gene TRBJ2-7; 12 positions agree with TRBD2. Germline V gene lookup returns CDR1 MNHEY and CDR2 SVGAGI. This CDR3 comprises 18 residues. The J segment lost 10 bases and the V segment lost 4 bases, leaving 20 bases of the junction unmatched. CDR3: CASSSPEPGLAGQETQYV. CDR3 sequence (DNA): TGTGCCAGCAGTTCCCCGGAACCGGGACTAGCGGGTCAAGAGACCCAGTACGTC.

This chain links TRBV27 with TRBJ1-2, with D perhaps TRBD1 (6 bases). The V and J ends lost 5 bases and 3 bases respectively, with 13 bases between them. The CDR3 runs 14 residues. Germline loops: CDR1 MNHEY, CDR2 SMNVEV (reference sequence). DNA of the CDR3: TGTGCCAGCAGTCAAAACAGGGTCGACTATGGCTACACCTTC. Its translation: CASSQNRVDYGYTF.

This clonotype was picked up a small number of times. The CDR3 DNA is TGTGCCAGCAGCAAAGCGCTCTCGGCAAGGGGACGCTACGAGCAGTACTTC. As protein: CASSKALSARGRYEQYF. The V and J genes are TRBV21-1 and TRBJ2-7; no check of the table's D call, TRBD1, against the DNA was made. TRBV21-1 is tagged as a pseudogene. The CDR3 totals 17 residues.

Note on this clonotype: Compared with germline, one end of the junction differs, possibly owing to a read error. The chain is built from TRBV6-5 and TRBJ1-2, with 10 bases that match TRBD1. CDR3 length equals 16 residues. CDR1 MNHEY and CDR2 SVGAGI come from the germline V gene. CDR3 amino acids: CAGSYSSYGTGDGYTF. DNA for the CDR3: TGTGCCGGCAGTTACTCGTCTTACGGGACAGGGGATGGCTACACCTTC.

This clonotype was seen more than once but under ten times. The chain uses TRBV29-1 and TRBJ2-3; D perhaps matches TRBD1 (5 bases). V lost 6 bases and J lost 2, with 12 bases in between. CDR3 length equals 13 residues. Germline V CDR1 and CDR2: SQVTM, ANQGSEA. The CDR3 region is CSVGPRFTDTQYF. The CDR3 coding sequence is TGCAGCGTGGGGCCCCGATTCACAGATACGCAGTATTTT.

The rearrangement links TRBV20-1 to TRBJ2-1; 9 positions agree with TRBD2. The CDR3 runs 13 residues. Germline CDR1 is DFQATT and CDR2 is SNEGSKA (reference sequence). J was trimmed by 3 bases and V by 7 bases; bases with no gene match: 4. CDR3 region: CSGSSGGYNEQFF. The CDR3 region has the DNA TGCAGTGGGAGTAGCGGGGGCTACAATGAGCAGTTCTTC.

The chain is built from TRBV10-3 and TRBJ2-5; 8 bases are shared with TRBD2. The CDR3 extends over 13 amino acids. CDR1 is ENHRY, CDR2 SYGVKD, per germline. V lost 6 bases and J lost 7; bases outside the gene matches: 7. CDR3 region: CAIRLAGSGTQYF. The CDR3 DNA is TGTGCCATCAGATTAGCGGGGTCCGGGACCCAGTACTTC.

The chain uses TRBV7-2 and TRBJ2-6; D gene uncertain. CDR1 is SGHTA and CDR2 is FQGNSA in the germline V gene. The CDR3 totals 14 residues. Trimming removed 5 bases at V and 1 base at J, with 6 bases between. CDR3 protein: CASSARSGANVLTF. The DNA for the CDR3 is TGTGCCAGCAGCGCCAGGTCTGGGGCCAACGTCCTGACTTTC.

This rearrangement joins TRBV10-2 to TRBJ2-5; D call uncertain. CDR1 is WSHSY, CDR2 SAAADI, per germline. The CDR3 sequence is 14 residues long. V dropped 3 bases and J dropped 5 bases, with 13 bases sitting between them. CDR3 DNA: TGCGCCAGCAGTGAAATGCGCAAACGGGAGACCCAGTACTTC. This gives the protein CASSEMRKRETQYF.

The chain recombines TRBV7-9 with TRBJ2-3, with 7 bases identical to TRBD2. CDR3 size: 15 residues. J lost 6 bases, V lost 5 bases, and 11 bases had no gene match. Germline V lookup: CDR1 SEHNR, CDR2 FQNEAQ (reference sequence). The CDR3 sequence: CASSPWDYTTDTQYF. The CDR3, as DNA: TGTGCCAGCAGCCCCTGGGACTATACCACGGATACGCAGTATTTT.

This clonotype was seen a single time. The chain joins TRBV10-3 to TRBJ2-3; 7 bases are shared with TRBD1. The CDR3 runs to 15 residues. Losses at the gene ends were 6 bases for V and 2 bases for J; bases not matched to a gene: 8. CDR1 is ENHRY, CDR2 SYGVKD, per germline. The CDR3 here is CAISQIQGTTDTQYF. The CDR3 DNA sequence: TGTGCCATCAGCCAAATACAGGGGACCACAGATACGCAGTATTTT.

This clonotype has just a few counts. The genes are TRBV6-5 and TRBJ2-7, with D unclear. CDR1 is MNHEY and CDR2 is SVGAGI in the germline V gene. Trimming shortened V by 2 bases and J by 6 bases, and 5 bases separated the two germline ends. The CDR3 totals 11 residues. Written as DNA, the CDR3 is TGTGCCAGCAGTTACATGACCGAGCAGTACTTC. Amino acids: CASSYMTEQYF.

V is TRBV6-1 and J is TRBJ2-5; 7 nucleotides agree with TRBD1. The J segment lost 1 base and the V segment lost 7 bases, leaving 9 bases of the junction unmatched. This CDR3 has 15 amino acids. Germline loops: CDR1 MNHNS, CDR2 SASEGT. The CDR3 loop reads CASTWDSFVQETQYF. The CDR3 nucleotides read TGTGCCAGCACCTGGGACAGCTTCGTCCAAGAGACCCAGTACTTC.

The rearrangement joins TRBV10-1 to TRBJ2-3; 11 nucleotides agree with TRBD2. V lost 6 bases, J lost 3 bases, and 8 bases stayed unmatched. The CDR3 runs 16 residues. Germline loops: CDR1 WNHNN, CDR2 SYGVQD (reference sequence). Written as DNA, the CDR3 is TGCGCCAGCAGCCCGATAGCGGGAGGGTCAACAGATACGCAGTATTTT. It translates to CASSPIAGGSTDTQYF.

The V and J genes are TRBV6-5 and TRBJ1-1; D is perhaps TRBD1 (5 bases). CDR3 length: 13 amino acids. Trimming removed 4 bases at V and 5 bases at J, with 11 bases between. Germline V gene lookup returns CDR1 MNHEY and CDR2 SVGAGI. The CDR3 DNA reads TGTGCCAGCAGTTGGGCCGGGGGGACTGAAGCTTTCTTT. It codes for CASSWAGGTEAFF.

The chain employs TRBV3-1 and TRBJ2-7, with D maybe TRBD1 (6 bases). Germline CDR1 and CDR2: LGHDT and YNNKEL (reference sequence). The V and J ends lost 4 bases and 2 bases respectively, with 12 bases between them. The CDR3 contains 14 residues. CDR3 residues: CASSPGHLTYEQYF. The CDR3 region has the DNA TGTGCCAGCAGCCCGGGACACTTAACCTACGAGCAGTACTTC.

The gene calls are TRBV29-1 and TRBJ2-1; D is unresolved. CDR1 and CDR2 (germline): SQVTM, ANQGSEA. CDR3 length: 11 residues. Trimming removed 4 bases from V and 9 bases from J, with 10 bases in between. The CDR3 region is CSVGPQAEQFF. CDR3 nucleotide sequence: TGCAGCGTTGGACCCCAGGCTGAGCAGTTCTTC.

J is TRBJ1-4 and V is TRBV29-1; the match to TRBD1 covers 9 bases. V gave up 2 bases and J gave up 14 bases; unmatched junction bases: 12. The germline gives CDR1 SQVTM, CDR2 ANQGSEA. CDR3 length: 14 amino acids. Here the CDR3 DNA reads TGCAGCGTTGAATATCTGAAGCCGGGACAGGGTCTGTTTTTT. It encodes CSVEYLKPGQGLFF.

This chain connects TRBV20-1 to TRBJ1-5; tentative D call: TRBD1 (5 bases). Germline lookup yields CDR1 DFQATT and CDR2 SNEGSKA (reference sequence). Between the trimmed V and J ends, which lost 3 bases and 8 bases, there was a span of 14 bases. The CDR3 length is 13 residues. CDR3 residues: CSASRDRGKPQHF. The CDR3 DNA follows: TGCAGTGCTAGCCGGGACCGGGGGAAGCCCCAGCATTTT.

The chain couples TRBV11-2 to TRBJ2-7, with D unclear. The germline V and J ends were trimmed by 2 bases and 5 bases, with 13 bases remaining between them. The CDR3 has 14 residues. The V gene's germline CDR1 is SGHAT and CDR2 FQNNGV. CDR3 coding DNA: TGTGCCAGCAGCTTACGACACCGTGGGGACGAGCAGTACTTC. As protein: CASSLRHRGDEQYF.

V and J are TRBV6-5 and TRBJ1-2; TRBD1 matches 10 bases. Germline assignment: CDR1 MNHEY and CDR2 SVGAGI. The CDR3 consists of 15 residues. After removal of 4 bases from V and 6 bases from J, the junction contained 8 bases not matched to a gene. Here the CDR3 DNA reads TGTGCCAGCAGTTCGCTCCCCGGGACAGGGGATGGCTACACCTTC. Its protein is CASSSLPGTGDGYTF.

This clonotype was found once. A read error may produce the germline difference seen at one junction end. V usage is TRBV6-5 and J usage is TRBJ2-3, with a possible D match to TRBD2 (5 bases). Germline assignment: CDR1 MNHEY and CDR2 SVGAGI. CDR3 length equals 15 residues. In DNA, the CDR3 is TGTGCCAGCAGTTACCTGGCGGGCTCCACAGATAGGCAGTATTTT. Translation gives CASSYLAGSTDRQYF.